This T cell receptor (beta chain) was obtained from a study of vaccination and CD4 T cells after COVID-19. Sequenced with the Oncomine TCR Beta short-read assay was DNA taken from cultured CD4+ T cells. TCRdb analysed the PCR reads with MiXCR anew, one entry per CDR3 protein. The table has some 6,800 distinct CDR3 sequences, about 74% seen once. Treatment: roughly 10-day PBMC culture with coronavirus spike peptide pools or control peptides (ViraFEST assay). The CDR3 spans 15 residues. Trimming pared 7 bases from V and 3 bases from J, leaving 18 bases between. CDR1 is LNHDA, CDR2 SQIVND, per germline (reference sequence). A remark on this clonotype: Its target is not known.

The chain joins TRBV19 to TRBJ1-2; D might be TRBD1 (5 bases). Sample: CD4+ T cells from blood, cultured in vitro. The TCR was taken from a human donor who had recovered from COVID-19. The CDR3 loop is CASTGARAADYGYTF. The DNA of the CDR3 is TGTGCCAGTACCGGGGCGAGGGCAGCGGACTATGGCTACACCTTC.